The 16 T cell receptor beta chains given below trace back to one sample, sequenced in a study of cytomegalovirus exposure and HLA in healthy donors. In the PCR, 60 Vbeta and 13 Jbeta primers were used. Using immunoSEQ multiplex PCR, the repertoire was profiled, and TCRdb retains in-frame clones only, with some absent. This sample carries around 150,000 clones, about four fifths of them seen once, and the ten largest clones take around 6.3%. The sequencing sample was made of PBMCs. The receptors were gathered from a man aged 50 to 60 in good health and CMV-seropositive.

The CDR3 sequence: CASSPTDAGLGEQYF. The CDR3 DNA follows: TGTGCCAGCAGCCCAACGGATGCGGGACTAGGCGAGCAGTACTTC. The chain joins TRBV7-2 to TRBJ2-7, with 8 positions matching TRBD2. V trimming: 5 bases; J trimming: 6 bases; junction bases outside the gene matches: 12. Germline V lookup: CDR1 SGHTA, CDR2 FQGNSA. The CDR3 runs 15 residues. Variable domain in full (rest from reference TRBV7-2 and TRBJ2-7): GAGVSQSPSNKVTEKGKDVELRCDPISGHTALYWYRQSLGQGLEFLIYFQGNSAPDKSGLPSDRFSAERTGGSVSTLTIQRTQQEDSAVYLCASSPTDAGLGEQYFGPGTRLTVT.

V and J are TRBV6-1 and TRBJ2-5; 7 nucleotides match TRBD1. The germline CDR1 and CDR2 sequences are MNHNS and SASEGT. V was clipped by 4 bases and J by 1 base; unmatched bases: 3. This CDR3 has 14 amino acids. CDR3 sequence reads: CASSGQGPQETQYF. CDR3 DNA: TGTGCCAGCAGTGGACAGGGACCCCAAGAGACCCAGTACTTC.

This rearrangement joins TRBV6-5 to TRBJ2-3; 7 nucleotides line up with TRBD1. V lost 9 bases and J lost 1; bases outside the gene matches: 4. The CDR3 is made up of 13 amino acids. Germline V lookup: CDR1 MNHEY, CDR2 SVGAGI. The CDR3 region is CASTGVGTDTQYF. The CDR3 coding sequence is TGTGCCAGTACAGGGGTGGGCACAGATACGCAGTATTTT.

This clone was observed a single time. The chain joins TRBV6-4 to TRBJ2-5, with 9 bases matching TRBD2. CDR1 and CDR2 from the germline V gene are MRHNA and SNTAGT. J lost 5 bases, V lost 0 bases, and 1 base had no gene match. The CDR3 runs 14 residues. CDR3 nucleotides: TGTGCCAGCAGTGACTCTAGCGGGAGCGAGACCCAGTACTTC. Translation gives CASSDSSGSETQYF.

V and J are TRBV27 and TRBJ2-4; 8 bases agree with TRBD2. The CDR3 covers 15 residues. The germline V gene has CDR1 MNHEY and CDR2 SMNVEV (reference sequence). Trimming removed 2 bases from V and 12 bases from J; junction bases left unmatched: 12. The CDR3 nucleotides are TGTGCCAGCAGTTTAGGAATCAGCGGGAGTTTCTCTCAGTACTTC. Translated, it gives CASSLGISGSFSQYF.

This clone was seen a handful of times. The V call is TRBV5-6, the J call TRBJ2-7; tentative D call: TRBD1 (6 bases). From germline, CDR1 is SGHDT and CDR2 YYEEEE. V lost 4 bases and J lost 3, with 17 bases in between. The length of the CDR3 is 15 residues. Here the CDR3 reads CASSRGPVGGYEQYF. The CDR3 DNA sequence: TGTGCCAGCAGCCGCGGACCCGTAGGGGGCTACGAGCAGTACTTC. Together with reference TRBV5-6 and TRBJ2-7, the CDR3 gives the full variable domain: DAGVTQSPTHLIKTRGQQVTLRCSPKSGHDTVSWYQQALGQGPQFIFQYYEEEERQRGNFPDRFSGHQFPNYSSELNVNALLLGDSALYLCASSRGPVGGYEQYFGPGTRLTVT.

The DNA for the CDR3 is TGTGCCTGGAGCAGACAGGGGGTAGAACCCCAGCATTTT. Encoded protein: CAWSRQGVEPQHF. V and J are TRBV30 and TRBJ1-5; 9 bases match TRBD1. The trim removed 3 bases at V and 10 bases at J, leaving 7 bases unmatched. In germline, CDR1 is GTSNPN, CDR2 SVGIG (reference sequence). The CDR3 covers 13 residues.

This chain uses TRBV19 with TRBJ1-5; unclear D gene. Germline V gives CDR1 LNHDA, CDR2 SQIVND (reference sequence). The CDR3 length is 16 residues. Between the trimmed V and J ends, which lost 4 bases and 2 bases, there was a span of 15 bases. The CDR3 sequence: CASSTLLNAGNQPQHF. For the CDR3, the DNA is TGTGCCAGTAGTACTCTTCTTAACGCGGGCAATCAGCCCCAGCATTTT.

The V call is TRBV19, the J call TRBJ2-5; D possibly corresponds to TRBD1 (6 bases). This CDR3 is 14 amino acids long. CDR1 is LNHDA, CDR2 SQIVND, per germline (reference sequence). V was shortened by 3 bases and J by 7 bases, with 15 bases between the two germline ends. The CDR3 reads CASSMDRVGGTQYF. CDR3 nucleotides: TGTGCCAGTAGTATGGACCGAGTAGGGGGGACCCAGTACTTC.

V and J are TRBV11-2 and TRBJ2-3, with 7 bases lining up with TRBD2. The CDR3 totals 16 residues. V trimming: 5 bases; J trimming: 0 bases; junction bases outside the gene matches: 8. Germline V gives CDR1 SGHAT, CDR2 FQNNGV. CDR3 sequence reads: CASSLAVGTSTDTQYF. In DNA form, the CDR3 reads TGTGCCAGCAGCCTAGCGGTCGGGACTAGCACAGATACGCAGTATTTT.

This chain connects TRBV6-5 to TRBJ2-7, with TRBD2 identical over 13 bases. V was clipped by 10 bases and J by 4 bases; unmatched bases: 7. Germline values: CDR1 MNHEY, CDR2 SVGAGI. The CDR3 extends over 14 amino acids. CDR3 amino acids: CATLTSGRAYEQYF. The CDR3 DNA is TGTGCCACCTTAACTAGCGGGAGGGCGTACGAGCAGTACTTC.

The chain couples TRBV7-8 to TRBJ2-7, with a weak D call TRBD1 (6 bases). The germline V gene encodes CDR1 SGHVS and CDR2 FQNEAQ. Trimming stripped 5 bases from V and 3 bases from J, with 11 bases between. The CDR3 runs 13 residues. The CDR3 DNA follows: TGTGCCAGCAGCCGGGACACCCTCTACGAGCAGTACTTC. It codes for CASSRDTLYEQYF.

This clone came up a few times. The chain employs TRBV5-1 and TRBJ1-2, with D uncertain. The germline V gene has CDR1 SGHRS and CDR2 YFSETQ. The CDR3 is made up of 13 amino acids. V was shortened by 5 bases and J by 8 bases, with 16 bases between the two germline ends. CDR3 DNA sequence: TGCGCCAGCAGTCTAGGGAGGGAAGGAGGCTACACCTTC. This gives the protein CASSLGREGGYTF.

This clone has just a few counts. The rearrangement links TRBV18 to TRBJ1-6, with TRBD1 as a possible D gene (6 bases). The CDR3 consists of 14 residues. The germline V gene has CDR1 KGHSH and CDR2 LQKENI. V was shortened by 1 base and J by 8 bases, with 9 bases between the two germline ends. The CDR3 DNA follows: TGTGCCAGCTCACCACGGGGGCCCGATTCACCCCTCCACTTT. Translated: CASSPRGPDSPLHF.

The chain recombines TRBV29-1 with TRBJ2-5, with 11 bases that match TRBD1. The better agreement between TRBJ2-7 and the DNA end casts doubt on the J call. Germline-derived CDR1 and CDR2 are SQVTM and ANQGSEA. The CDR3 runs 16 residues. The CDR3 loop reads CSVEDGPGQGASEQYF. In DNA, the CDR3 is TGCAGCGTTGAAGATGGCCCTGGACAGGGGGCAAGCGAGCAGTACTTC.

V usage is TRBV6-6 and J usage is TRBJ2-1; D is undetermined. The germline V and J ends were trimmed by 2 bases and 5 bases, with 7 bases remaining between them. This CDR3 has 13 amino acids. Looked up from germline, CDR1 is MNHNY and CDR2 is SVGAGI (reference sequence). The CDR3 DNA is TGTGCCAGCAGTTACGCCAGGAACAATGAGCAGTTCTTC. It encodes CASSYARNNEQFF.